One and the same sample provided the 28 T cell receptor beta chains below, sequenced in a study of OX40 agonist ivuxolimab in advanced cancers. Libraries were prepared through the immunoSEQ multiplex PCR assay. Sourced from immuneACCESS, this table was stored by TCRdb with only in-frame sequences that have V and J called. A share of the clones is absent; for the studies checked, an unresolved V gene accounts for under half, and the remainder has no known explanation. The sample table holds 62,000 or so clones, of which roughly nine tenths were seen once. The ten top clones hold about 4.8% of the sample. Sequencing used CD4+ or CD8+ T cells sorted from blood, obtained in a trial of the OX40 agonist ivuxolimab. These receptors were collected from an adult with an advanced solid tumor such as melanoma, head and neck, liver or kidney cancer.

The chain links TRBV7-3 to TRBJ1-3; unclear D gene. Per the germline V gene, CDR1 is SGHTA and CDR2 is FQGTGA. The CDR3 has 16 residues. Deletions cut 2 bases from V and 0 bases from J, with 11 bases between. The CDR3 loop is CASSLGPGFSGNTIYF. CDR3 nucleotide sequence: TGTGCCAGCAGCTTAGGGCCCGGATTCTCTGGAAACACCATATATTTT.

The V and J genes are TRBV27 and TRBJ1-4, with a possible D match to TRBD1 (5 bases). Germline CDR1 and CDR2: MNHEY and SMNVEV (reference sequence). Trimming removed 2 bases at V and 5 bases at J, with 12 bases between. CDR3 length: 15 amino acids. CDR3 protein: CASSLKGRDNEKLFF. CDR3 nucleotide sequence: TGTGCCAGCAGTTTAAAGGGACGGGACAATGAAAAACTGTTTTTT.

The chain has TRBV11-3 and TRBJ2-7, with 7 bases fitting TRBD1. V lost 5 bases, J lost 0 bases, and 1 base stayed unmatched. The CDR3 loop spans 13 amino acids. Germline V lookup: CDR1 SGHNT, CDR2 YENEEA. CDR3 nucleotides: TGTGCCAGCAGCGCAGGGGGCTCCTACGAGCAGTACTTC. Its translation: CASSAGGSYEQYF.

This clone has just one count. The genes are TRBV5-4 and TRBJ2-1; 10 bases are a match to TRBD1. The CDR3 spans 15 residues. CDR1 SGHNT and CDR2 YYREEE come from the germline V gene (reference sequence). J lost 4 bases, V lost 0 bases, and 1 base had no gene match. The chain's CDR3 is CASSLGDRGYNEQFF. The CDR3 bases are TGTGCCAGCAGCTTGGGGGACAGGGGTTACAATGAGCAGTTCTTC.

This clone appeared a single time. The V call is TRBV15, the J call TRBJ2-3, with D perhaps assigned TRBD1 or TRBD2 (5 bases each). V was shortened by 1 base and J by 3 bases, with 17 bases between the two germline ends. Germline CDR1 LNHNV, CDR2 YYDKDF (reference sequence). CDR3 length: 17 residues. CDR3 bases: TGTGCCACCAGCAGAGCGCGGGCAGGGAAGGCGACAGATACGCAGTATTTT. This sequence encodes CATSRARAGKATDTQYF. Based on the CDR3 plus reference TRBV15 and TRBJ2-3, the full variable domain is DAMVIQNPRYQVTQFGKPVTLSCSQTLNHNVMYWYQQKSSQAPKLLFHYYDKDFNNEADTPDNFQSRRPNTSFCFLDIRSPGLGDTAMYLCATSRARAGKATDTQYFGPGTRLTVL.

V gene TRBV10-3 combines with J gene TRBJ1-2; a possible D gene is TRBD1 (5 bases). V was trimmed by 2 bases and J by 5 bases, leaving 9 bases between them. This CDR3 has 13 amino acids. CDR1 is ENHRY and CDR2 is SYGVKD in the germline V gene. This chain's CDR3 is CAISELGGYGYTF. The CDR3 DNA reads TGTGCCATCAGTGAGCTGGGGGGTTATGGCTACACCTTC.

The chain joins TRBV18 to TRBJ1-3, with D uncertain. V was shortened by 0 bases and J by 0 bases, with 6 bases between the two germline ends. The CDR3 loop spans 15 amino acids. Germline lookup yields CDR1 KGHSH and CDR2 LQKENI. The CDR3, as DNA: TGTGCCAGCTCACCACCACACGACTCTGGAAACACCATATATTTT. It yields the protein CASSPPHDSGNTIYF.

The chain employs TRBV13 and TRBJ1-1; 7 nucleotides align to TRBD1. The junction had 9 bases not matched to a gene; V was cut back by 5 bases and J by 6 bases. This CDR3 is built from 14 residues. Germline lookup yields CDR1 PRHDT and CDR2 FYEKMQ (reference sequence). The CDR3 here is CASSPRQGLPEAFF. The CDR3, as DNA: TGTGCCAGCAGCCCGCGACAGGGTCTCCCTGAAGCTTTCTTT.

The chain recombines TRBV5-4 with TRBJ2-7, with a possible D match to TRBD1 (5 bases). The germline V gene encodes CDR1 SGHNT and CDR2 YYREEE (reference sequence). Trimming left V 1 base short and J 6 bases short, with 14 bases between. The CDR3 runs to 14 residues. The CDR3 coding sequence is TGTGCCAGCAGCTTGACAGCGAAGGGGCTCGAGCAGTACTTC. Its protein product is CASSLTAKGLEQYF.

This chain uses TRBV28 with TRBJ2-1; D gene uncertain. The V end lost 2 bases, the J end lost 9 bases, and 8 bases lay between the germline ends. Germline V CDR1 and CDR2: MDHEN, SYDVKM. This CDR3 region has 12 residues. CDR3 nucleotide sequence: TGTGCCAGCAGTTTACGCCCCCGTGAGCAGTTCTTC. This encodes CASSLRPREQFF.

The chain is built from TRBV7-2 and TRBJ2-2, with 11 bases matching TRBD2. V dropped 6 bases and J dropped 14; count of bases not matched to a gene: 11. The V gene's germline CDR1 is SGHTA and CDR2 FQGNSA. The CDR3 covers 14 residues. CDR3 amino acids: CASSQGLAGGKLFF. The CDR3 DNA follows: TGTGCCAGCAGTCAAGGACTAGCGGGTGGCAAACTGTTTTTT.

The chain recombines TRBV7-3 with TRBJ2-5; no firm D call. Germline lookup yields CDR1 SGHTA and CDR2 FQGTGA. Trimming removed 5 bases from V and 1 base from J, with 8 bases in between. This CDR3 has 13 residues. The CDR3 here is CASSPGLQETQYF. DNA for the CDR3: TGTGCCAGCAGCCCGGGTCTCCAAGAGACCCAGTACTTC. Using reference TRBV7-3 and TRBJ2-5 for the parts outside the CDR3, the full variable domain is GAGVSQTPSNKVTEKGKYVELRCDPISGHTALYWYRQSLGQGPEFLIYFQGTGAADDSGLPNDRFFAVRPEGSVSTLKIQRTERGDSAVYLCASSPGLQETQYFGPGTRLLVL.

The V call is TRBV21-1, the J call TRBJ2-7; the table's D call, TRBD2, has no DNA check behind it. TRBV21-1 is assigned pseudogene status. The CDR3 runs 17 residues. For the CDR3, the DNA is TGTGCCAGCAGCAAAGTAGGGACGCCGGGAGGGACCTACGAGCAGTACTTC. Amino acids: CASSKVGTPGGTYEQYF.

The rearrangement uses TRBV28 and TRBJ1-1; D remains unclear. Germline CDR1 and CDR2: MDHEN and SYDVKM. Trimming pared 2 bases from V and 4 bases from J, leaving 2 bases between. The CDR3 is made up of 11 amino acids. The CDR3 nucleotides read TGTGCCAGCAGTTTACTCACTGAAGCTTTCTTT. This encodes CASSLLTEAFF.

The chain joins TRBV13 to TRBJ2-3; TRBD2 might be the D (5 bases). V shed 2 bases and J shed 1 base, with 16 bases lying between them. The CDR3 is made up of 17 amino acids. Germline CDR1 PRHDT, CDR2 FYEKMQ (reference sequence). CDR3 DNA sequence: TGTGCCAGCAGCTTACGCGCCCACGGACTCCGCACAGATACGCAGTATTTT. This translates into CASSLRAHGLRTDTQYF. The full variable domain, with the rest looked up from reference TRBV13 and TRBJ2-3, is AAGVIQSPRHLIKEKRETATLKCYPIPRHDTVYWYQQGPGQDPQFLISFYEKMQSDKGSIPDRFSAQQFSDYHSELNMSSLELGDSALYFCASSLRAHGLRTDTQYFGPGTRLTVL.

In the case of this clone: The junction differs from germline at one of its ends, possibly a read error. This chain joins TRBV6-1 and TRBJ1-1; D may be TRBD1 (6 bases). Germline V CDR1 and CDR2: MNHNS, SASEGT. CDR3 length: 15 residues. CDR3 DNA: TGTGCCAGCAGTGAAGCGTGGCAGGGGAACGCTGAAGCTTTCTTT. Protein product: CASSEAWQGNAEAFF.

In its sample, this clone was seen once. The gene calls are TRBV4-1 and TRBJ2-2, with D perhaps matching TRBD2 (6 bases). Between the trimmed V and J ends, which lost 4 bases and 7 bases, there was a span of 13 bases. The CDR3 length is 14 residues. Germline assignment: CDR1 MGHRA and CDR2 YSYEKL. CDR3 bases: TGCGCCAGCAGCCTCCCGAGGGGACTCGGGGAGCTGTTTTTT. This encodes CASSLPRGLGELFF.

This clone showed up just once. J is TRBJ2-7 and V is TRBV28; D uncertain. This CDR3 contains 12 residues. Trimming left V 8 bases short and J 2 bases short, with 10 bases between. The germline V gene has CDR1 MDHEN and CDR2 SYDVKM. The CDR3 DNA reads TGTGCCAGCTACAGTTCGACCTACGAGCAGTACTTC. Amino acids: CASYSSTYEQYF.

The V call is TRBV11-2, the J call TRBJ2-7; the match to TRBD2 covers 9 bases. The V gene's germline CDR1 is SGHAT and CDR2 FQNNGV. The V segment lost 4 bases and the J segment 3 bases; nucleotides outside the gene matches: 10. The CDR3 contains 16 residues. The CDR3 spells CASSSRFASGNYEQYF. As DNA, the CDR3 is TGTGCCAGCAGCTCCCGCTTCGCTAGCGGGAACTACGAGCAGTACTTC.

This clone was recorded only once. The V and J genes are TRBV7-2 and TRBJ2-5; 9 nucleotides match TRBD1. With 2 bases clipped from V and 4 bases from J, the junction kept 11 bases outside the gene matches. The germline CDR1 and CDR2 sequences are SGHTA and FQGNSA. The CDR3 is 17 amino acids. CDR3 residues: CASSLRGQGLFRETQYF. As DNA, the CDR3 is TGTGCCAGCAGCTTAAGAGGACAGGGGCTATTTCGAGAGACCCAGTACTTC.

Only one count was recorded for this clone. The chain is built from TRBV19 and TRBJ2-7; 7 bases agree with TRBD2. The CDR3 has 14 amino acids. V lost 6 bases and J lost 3; bases outside the gene matches: 8. CDR1 and CDR2 from the germline V gene are LNHDA and SQIVND (reference sequence). CDR3 sequence reads: CASSPSGTYYEQYF. Here the CDR3 DNA reads TGTGCCAGTAGCCCGAGCGGGACTTACTACGAGCAGTACTTC.

This rearrangement joins TRBV4-1 to TRBJ2-7, with 10 bases identical to TRBD2. Germline lookup yields CDR1 MGHRA and CDR2 YSYEKL. The junction had 7 bases not matched to a gene; V was cut back by 4 bases and J by 7 bases. This CDR3 contains 14 residues. The CDR3 protein is CASSRGGLAEEQYF. Written as DNA, the CDR3 is TGCGCCAGCAGCCGAGGAGGACTAGCGGAAGAGCAGTACTTC.

The V gene is TRBV6-1, the J gene TRBJ2-7, with no clear D. The germline gives CDR1 MNHNS, CDR2 SASEGT. CDR3 size: 12 residues. V was trimmed by 3 bases and J by 4 bases, leaving 7 bases between them. CDR3 region: CASSELEYEQYF. CDR3 nucleotides: TGTGCCAGCAGTGAGCTAGAATACGAGCAGTACTTC.

This chain uses TRBV5-5 with TRBJ2-7, with D hard to call. The length of the CDR3 is 11 residues. Trimming left V 4 bases short and J 3 bases short, with 5 bases between. CDR1 SGHKS and CDR2 YYEKEE come from the germline V gene (reference sequence). In DNA, the CDR3 is TGTGCCAGCAGCATATACTACGAGCAGTACTTC. It specifies CASSIYYEQYF. Variable domain in full (rest from reference TRBV5-5 and TRBJ2-7): DAGVTQSPTHLIKTRGQQVTLRCSPISGHKSVSWYQQVLGQGPQFIFQYYEKEERGRGNFPDRFSARQFPNYSSELNVNALLLGDSALYLCASSIYYEQYFGPGTRLTVT.

This chain uses TRBV27 with TRBJ2-3, with TRBD1 as a possible D gene (7 bases). Deletions cut 8 bases from V and 0 bases from J, with 27 bases between. Per the germline V gene, CDR1 is MNHEY and CDR2 is SMNVEV (reference sequence). The CDR3 length is 19 residues. CDR3 bases: TGTGCCAGCTCCGGGACAGCGACCCTCCGGGACTCCAGCACAGATACGCAGTATTTT. Protein sequence: CASSGTATLRDSSTDTQYF.

The V gene is TRBV30, the J gene TRBJ2-3, with D tentatively TRBD2 (5 bases). This CDR3 contains 14 residues. Germline values: CDR1 GTSNPN, CDR2 SVGIG (reference sequence). Trimming left V 7 bases short and J 2 bases short, with 16 bases between. The CDR3 DNA reads as TGTGCCTCCAACCACGGACTCCACACAGATACGCAGTATTTT. Residues: CASNHGLHTDTQYF.

The V call is TRBV7-9, the J call TRBJ2-5; weak D call: TRBD2 (6 bases). The CDR3 covers 13 residues. CDR1 and CDR2 from the germline V gene are SEHNR and FQNEAQ (reference sequence). V gave up 3 bases and J gave up 5 bases, with 10 bases separating them. CDR3 loop: CASSFAGSETQYF. The CDR3, as DNA: TGTGCCAGCAGCTTTGCCGGGAGCGAGACCCAGTACTTC.

The V call is TRBV18, the J call TRBJ2-5; D not resolved. Germline V gives CDR1 KGHSH, CDR2 LQKENI. The length of the CDR3 is 15 residues. Trimming took off 0 bases at V and 1 base at J, with 9 bases between the two ends. CDR3 DNA sequence: TGTGCCAGCTCACCACCGATGGCCCCCCAAGAGACCCAGTACTTC. Its translation is CASSPPMAPQETQYF.